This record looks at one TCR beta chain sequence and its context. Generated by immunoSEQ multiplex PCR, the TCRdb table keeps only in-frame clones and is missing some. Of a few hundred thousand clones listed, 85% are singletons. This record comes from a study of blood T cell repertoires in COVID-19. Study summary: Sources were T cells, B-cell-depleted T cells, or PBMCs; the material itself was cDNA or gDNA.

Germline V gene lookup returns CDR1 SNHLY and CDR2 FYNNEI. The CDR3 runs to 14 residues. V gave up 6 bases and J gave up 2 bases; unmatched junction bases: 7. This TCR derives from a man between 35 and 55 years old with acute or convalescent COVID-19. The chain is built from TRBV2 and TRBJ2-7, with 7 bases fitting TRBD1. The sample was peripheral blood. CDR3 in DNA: TGTGCCAGCAGAGTGGACAGGCAAGCCTACGAGCAGTACTTC. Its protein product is CASRVDRQAYEQYF.